The present TCR beta chain was sequenced within a study of blood T cells in healthy people across ages. Study as a whole: About one barcoded TCR beta cDNA was captured per two T cells.

Study-wide points: Roughly linear age-related decline in beta diversity appeared, significant by age roughly 40.

A sample-barcoded 5' primer and a J-beta primer mix were used in a second PCR of about 7 to 11 cycles. The template-switch adaptor, which had 12 random nucleotides, put a tag on each cDNA molecule. Using its own MiXCR run on the 5' RACE reads, TCRdb lists one record per CDR3 protein. The sample has hundreds of thousands of distinct CDR3 sequences, around two fifths seen once; the top ten hold under 20%. As to this clonotype: Its antigen remains unidentified.

The length of the CDR3 is 13 residues. Germline CDR1 and CDR2: SQVTM and ANQGSEA. Trimming took 7 bases from V and 4 from J; bases not matched to a gene: 9. This sequence was found in a man in his 60s in good health. Sequencing input: blood. This rearrangement joins TRBV29-1 to TRBJ2-5; 7 bases agree with TRBD2. CDR3 in amino acids: CSAGRAGAETQYF. For the CDR3, the DNA is TGCAGCGCTGGGAGGGCCGGAGCAGAGACCCAGTACTTC.